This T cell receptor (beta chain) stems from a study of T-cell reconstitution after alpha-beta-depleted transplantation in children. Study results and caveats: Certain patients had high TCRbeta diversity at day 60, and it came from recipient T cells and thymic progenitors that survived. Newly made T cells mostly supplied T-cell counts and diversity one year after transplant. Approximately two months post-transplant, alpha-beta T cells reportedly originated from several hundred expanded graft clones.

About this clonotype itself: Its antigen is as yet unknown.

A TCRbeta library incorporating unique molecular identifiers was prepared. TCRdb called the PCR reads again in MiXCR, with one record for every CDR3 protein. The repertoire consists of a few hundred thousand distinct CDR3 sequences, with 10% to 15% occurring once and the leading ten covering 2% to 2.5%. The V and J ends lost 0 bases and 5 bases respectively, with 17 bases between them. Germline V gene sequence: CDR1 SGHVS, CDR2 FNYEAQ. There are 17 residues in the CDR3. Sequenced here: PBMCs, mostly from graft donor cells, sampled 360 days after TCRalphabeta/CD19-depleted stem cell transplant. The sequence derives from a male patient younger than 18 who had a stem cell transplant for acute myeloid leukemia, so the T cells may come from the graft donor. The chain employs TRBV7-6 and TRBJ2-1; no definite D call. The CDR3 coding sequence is TGTGCCAGCAGCTTAGCCCCCACTCGGTTTTTGAACAATGAGCAGTTCTTC. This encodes CASSLAPTRFLNNEQFF.